This TCR beta chain was sequenced for a study of Ad26.COV2.S vaccination and SARS-CoV-2 variants (dated by TCRdb to about 2021). Regarding the study in general: Donors in the vaccine arm were drawn from COV1001, a phase I-IIa trial of Ad26.COV2.S in healthy adults that was multicentre, randomized, double-blind and placebo-controlled. Trial participants were randomized into five groups of five, in which low-dose or high-dose Ad26.COV2.S was given once or twice, or placebo was given on both occasions. A total of 32 samples were included in the TCR-sequenced set, comprising around 19 Ad26.COV2.S vaccine recipients, 5 placebo recipients and 8 SARS-CoV-2 convalescent individuals. Investigators remained blinded to trial group allocation during experiments and outcome assessment. Ad26.COV2.S was given intramuscularly at 5x10^10 or 1x10^11 viral particles, as a single shot or as two shots 56 days apart. TCRbeta repertoire sequencing was used to assess the specificity and breadth of SARS-CoV-2-reactive T cell receptors after Ad26.COV2.S vaccination.

Broader findings and caveats from the paper: Comparable non-spike TCR breadth was observed between vaccine and placebo recipients, consistent with only spike being contained in the vaccine. Compared with placebo recipients, Ad26.COV2.S recipients showed higher spike-specific TCR breadth (P = 0.0014). Substantial breadth of spike-specific CD8+ and CD4+ T cell responses was reported after vaccination. According to the authors, total T cell responses may have been underestimated by the TCR breadth and depth analyses. The study was not powered for comparison of responses between vaccine doses or regimens.

The CDR1 and CDR2 encoded by the germline V gene are SGHTA and FQGNSA. Between the V and J ends, shortened by 2 bases and 8 bases respectively, the junction contains 25 bases. Spanning cysteine to phenylalanine, the CDR3 consists of 18 amino acids. The read is trimmed to its CDR3 DNA, 54 bases read in frame from base 1. The sample's treatment or condition, from its label and the paper: 15 to 20 received Ad26.COV2.S at low or high dose, single or two shots; 5 received placebo; per-sample allocation not given. Repertoires of vaccine and placebo recipients were sequenced from samples taken on day 63 after the first injection. In Cohort 1b, more than 20 adults aged 18-55 years were enrolled at a single site in Boston, USA, between 29 July and 7 August 2020. Ad26.COV2.S was a replication-incompetent adenovirus type 26 vector that expressed a prefusion-stabilized SARS-CoV-2 spike protein derived from the original Wuhan strain.

Regarding this clone: The target of this receptor is not known. It has no much larger one-base neighbor in the sample; base qualities were not kept.

TCRbeta CDR3 regions were sequenced with the immunoSEQ Assay. After extraction, genomic DNA underwent amplification by bias-controlled multiplex PCR, followed by high-throughput sequencing. On the study's bioinformatics: To quantify the absolute abundance of each unique TCRbeta CDR3 region, sequences were collapsed and filtered. T cell fraction was estimated by normalization of TCRbeta template counts to usable DNA, with usable DNA being measured through amplification of reference genes present in all nucleated cells. Repertoire TCRs were annotated as SARS-CoV-2-specific by exact matching of V gene, CDR3 amino acid sequence and J gene to a known reactive TCR set. MIRA supplied the reference SARS-CoV-2 TCR set, which was filtered for enrichment in COVID-19-positive ImmuneCODE repertoires so that public or cross-reactive TCRs were removed. Using the MIRA antigens, annotated TCRs were further analysed by specific ORF or by position within an ORF. Breadth was defined as annotated unique rearrangements over total unique productive rearrangements; depth was the summed frequency of those rearrangements. Two-sided Wilcoxon rank-sum tests were applied when comparing TCR breadth between groups. The clones in this table, taken by TCRdb from immuneACCESS, are in-frame only. Not every clone is retained; where verified, under half of the shortfall comes from an unresolved V gene, and the cause of the rest is unknown. The DNA was the basis for D and trimming; V, J and clone size are from that table. The table for this sample lists some 450,000 clones; 90% of them were counted only once. 4.3% of the sample is taken by the ten largest.

The input for sequencing was peripheral blood, taken in a trial of Ad26.COV2.S vaccine versus placebo. The V gene is TRBV7-2 and the J gene is TRBJ2-1; TRBD1 is a weak D gene call, 5 bases matching. The sequence derives from a person between 18 and 65 years old who received the Ad26.COV2.S COVID-19 vaccine or a placebo. This receptor has the CDR3 CASSLRGLMAKGQYEQFF. The nucleotide sequence reads as follows: TGTGCCAGCAGCTTAAGAGGTCTTATGGCAAAGGGGCAATATGAGCAGTTCTTC. When the CDR3 is completed using the reference TRBV7-2 and TRBJ2-1 genes on either side, the full variable domain is GAGVSQSPSNKVTEKGKDVELRCDPISGHTALYWYRQSLGQGLEFLIYFQGNSAPDKSGLPSDRFSAERTGGSVSTLTIQRTQQEDSAVYLCASSLRGLMAKGQYEQFFGPGTRLTVL.